These T cell receptor beta chains were read from a single sample in a study of long-term antiretroviral therapy in people with HIV. Produced via immunoSEQ multiplex PCR; TCRdb's table is partial and in-frame only. The sample yields under 30,000 clones, roughly 80% seen once. The sequencing used unsorted PBMCs, collected 0.3 years after starting antiretroviral therapy. Receptor source: a man in his forties or fifties with HIV. CDR3s include the opening cysteine and the closing phenylalanine or tryptophan. The order of the fields is V gene, clone size, J gene, D gene, CDR3 DNA, CDR3 protein. D genes are given only for firm matches. Some rows mark clone size as missing; the rest say once, few, many or name a class of expanded clone.

TRBV11-2	.	TRBJ2-7	.	TGTGCCAGCACCTCTCCAGGAAGCTCCTACGAGCAGTACTTC	CASTSPGSSYEQYF
TRBV18	.	TRBJ1-1	.	TGTGCCAGCTCATCTATTAGGAGCTTACAGGGTTGGGCGGACACTGAAGCTTTCTTT	CASSSIRSLQGWADTEAFF
TRBV2	.	TRBJ2-7	.	TGTGCCAGCAACAGACAGGCGGCCTACGAGCAGTACTTC	CASNRQAAYEQYF
TRBV9	.	TRBJ2-1	.	TGTGCCAGCAGCCCTAGTACGTACAATGAGCAGTTCTTC	CASSPSTYNEQFF
TRBV14	.	TRBJ2-1	.	TGTGCCAGCAGCCACGGGGGACAGCCATACAATGAGCAGTTCTTC	CASSHGGQPYNEQFF
TRBV6-6	.	TRBJ2-3	.	TGTGCCAGTTCTCCCCAGGGGGGGCCGGATACGCAGTATTTT	CASSPQGGPDTQYF
TRBV27	.	TRBJ2-5	TRBD2	TGTGCCAGCCTCACTAGCGGCGAGACCCAGTACTTC	CASLTSGETQYF
TRBV2	.	TRBJ1-6	.	TGTGCCAGCAGCCGCCAGGGGACAAATTCACCCCTCCACTTT	CASSRQGTNSPLHF
TRBV29-1	.	TRBJ1-2	.	TGCAGCGTTGGGCAGGGCGCTAACTATGGCTACACCTTC	CSVGQGANYGYTF
TRBV7-9	.	TRBJ1-2	.	TGTGCCAGCAGCTCAGCCCGGGACGGCCTAAACTATGGCTACACCTTC	CASSSARDGLNYGYTF
TRBV5-1	.	TRBJ2-5	TRBD1	TGCGCCAGCAGCCGCCAAGGGACAGAGGAGACCCAGTACTTC	CASSRQGTEETQYF
TRBV28	few	TRBJ1-6	.	TGTGCCAGCAGTTTTTCAGGGAACTCACCCCTCCACTTT	CASSFSGNSPLHF
TRBV6-6	.	TRBJ1-2	.	TGTGCCAGCAGTCAGGTCTCGAACTATGGCTACACCTTC	CASSQVSNYGYTF
TRBV27	.	TRBJ2-7	.	TGTGCCAGCAGTTGGGACGGTACAGGGAAAAACGAGCAGTACTTC	CASSWDGTGKNEQYF
TRBV6-4	.	TRBJ1-5	TRBD1	TGTGCCAGCAGTTTGACAGGGGATAGCAATCAGCCCCAGCATTTT	CASSLTGDSNQPQHF
TRBV4-1	.	TRBJ1-4	.	TGCGCCAGCAGCCTCTCTCTTGCAGCTTCTGAAAAACTGTTTTTT	CASSLSLAASEKLFF
TRBV9	.	TRBJ2-1	.	TGTGCCAGCAGCGTCCTCGGGACCAACAATGAGCAGTTCTTC	CASSVLGTNNEQFF
TRBV7-8	.	TRBJ2-7	TRBD2	TGTGCCAGCAGCCCTGTGGGGGGGTCGAACGAGCAGTACTTC	CASSPVGGSNEQYF
TRBV2	few	TRBJ2-2	TRBD2	TGTGCCAGCAGTAGACTAGCGGGAGGGACCGGGGAGCTGTTTTTT	CASSRLAGGTGELFF
TRBV21-1	.	TRBJ2-7	.	TGTGCCAGCAGCAAAAGGGGGACAGGGGTCTACGAGCAGTACTTC	CASSKRGTGVYEQYF
TRBV29-1	.	TRBJ1-5	.	TGCAGCGTTAGAGGCGGCTTAAATCAGCCCCAGCATTTT	CSVRGGLNQPQHF
TRBV7-3	.	TRBJ2-2	.	TGTGCCAGCAGGGCAGCCACCGGGGAGCTGTTTTTT	CASRAATGELFF